This T cell receptor beta chain stems from a study of blood T cells in healthy people across ages. This clonotype was seen ten or more times. No antigen is known for it. Notes on the study in general: The authors considered diversity estimates from one million T cells to be underestimates.

A second PCR of 7 to 11 cycles used a sample-barcoded 5' primer and a J-beta primer mix. TCRdb re-called the 5' RACE reads with MiXCR, one entry per CDR3 protein. The data show about 780,000 distinct CDR3 sequences, with about 26% seen just once and about 3% held by the top ten. The CDR3 covers 14 residues. Trimming shortened V by 0 bases and J by 0 bases, and 6 bases separated the two germline ends. Looked up from germline, CDR1 is SGHRS and CDR2 is YFSETQ. The same sample was also used in a study of T cells of mothers and their children.

The receptor's source is a boy aged 5-17 years in good health. The chain recombines TRBV5-1 with TRBJ1-1, with no clear D. Sample: blood. The CDR3 is CASSLGSMNTEAFF. The CDR3 nucleotides are TGCGCCAGCAGCTTGGGGAGCATGAACACTGAAGCTTTCTTT.